One sample yielded the 2 T cell receptor beta chains listed below, sequenced in a study of blood T cell repertoires in COVID-19 (dated by TCRdb to about 2020). The library was produced with the immunoSEQ multiplex PCR assay. Not all clones reach the TCRdb copy of this immuneACCESS table, which keeps in-frame sequences only. Checked studies attribute under half of the gap to unresolved V genes and leave the rest unexplained. The sample contains just over 650,000 clones, approximately 90% of them found a single time. The ten largest clones take up 0.2% to 0.3% of the sample. Sequencing input: peripheral blood. The receptors stem from a woman younger than 30 with acute or convalescent COVID-19.

The V and J genes are TRBV9 and TRBJ1-2, with no clear D. The CDR3 is 14 residues long. Trimming shortened V by 5 bases and J by 6 bases, and 17 bases separated the two germline ends. CDR1 and CDR2 from the germline V gene are SGDLS and YYNGEE. CDR3 bases: TGTGCCAGCAGTCGGGAGGCCCTTAGGGATGGCTACACCTTC. Translation gives CASSREALRDGYTF.

The chain links TRBV5-1 to TRBJ2-2; tentatively, D is TRBD1 (5 bases). The ends were cut back, 2 bases at V and 6 bases at J, with 11 bases in the middle. The germline V gene has CDR1 SGHRS and CDR2 YFSETQ. This CDR3 is built from 14 residues. The CDR3 coding sequence is TGCGCCAGCAGCTTAGGGGTTTTCGCCGGGGAGCTGTTTTTT. Protein sequence: CASSLGVFAGELFF. The full variable domain, completed using reference TRBV5-1 and TRBJ2-2, is KAGVTQTPRYLIKTRGQQVTLSCSPISGHRSVSWYQQTPGQGLQFLFEYFSETQRNKGNFPGRFSGRQFSNSRSEMNVSTLELGDSALYLCASSLGVFAGELFFGEGSRLTVL.